Listed below are T cell receptor beta chains from one sample, sequenced in a study of blood T cell repertoires in COVID-19. The repertoire was sequenced with immunoSEQ multiplex PCR; TCRdb's copy has only in-frame clones and lacks some. The sample consists of 150,000 to 200,000 clones, around 85% of them appearing once. Sequencing was carried out using peripheral blood. These receptors all come from a woman aged 70-85 years with acute or convalescent COVID-19. Each CDR3 is given without its conserved first and last residue. Fields, in order: CDR3 protein, J gene, V gene.

cdr3_aa: ASSVTETGELF; j_call: TRBJ2-2; v_call: TRBV2
cdr3_aa: ASSEQRVLNSPLH; j_call: TRBJ1-6; v_call: TRBV5-1
cdr3_aa: ASRYSGGAYNEQF; j_call: TRBJ2-1; v_call: TRBV6-5
cdr3_aa: ATSSQRVAEQY; j_call: TRBJ2-7; v_call: TRBV15
cdr3_aa: ASSRDRNTEAF; j_call: TRBJ1-1; v_call: TRBV2
cdr3_aa: ASSINREGYT; j_call: TRBJ1-2; v_call: TRBV11-2
cdr3_aa: ASRESGYEQY; j_call: TRBJ2-7; v_call: TRBV11-2
cdr3_aa: ASSPTGGSYEQY; j_call: TRBJ2-7; v_call: TRBV27
cdr3_aa: ATDCEAF; j_call: TRBJ1-1; v_call: TRBV23-1
cdr3_aa: ASSFYRQRNQPQH; j_call: TRBJ1-5; v_call: TRBV5-8
cdr3_aa: ASTIMEGQGGEQY; j_call: TRBJ2-7; v_call: TRBV6-6
cdr3_aa: ASSLGIAANTGELF; j_call: TRBJ2-2; v_call: TRBV5-1
cdr3_aa: ASSVGLAGGVTDTQY; j_call: TRBJ2-3; v_call: TRBV9
cdr3_aa: ASPPAGNNEQF; j_call: TRBJ2-1; v_call: TRBV23-1
cdr3_aa: ASSRDRGYYGYT; j_call: TRBJ1-2; v_call: TRBV19
cdr3_aa: ATSDTSYEQY; j_call: TRBJ2-7; v_call: TRBV24-1
cdr3_aa: ASSFGLAGGTTDTQY; j_call: TRBJ2-3; v_call: TRBV7-9
cdr3_aa: SASTGTGRQETQY; j_call: TRBJ2-5; v_call: TRBV20-1
cdr3_aa: ASSAPDSHEQF; j_call: TRBJ2-1; v_call: TRBV28
cdr3_aa: ASSLEGRGRGGYT; j_call: TRBJ1-2; v_call: TRBV7-9
cdr3_aa: ASSFKPTNTEAF; j_call: TRBJ1-1; v_call: TRBV11-2
cdr3_aa: AWSVGQANSPLH; j_call: TRBJ1-6; v_call: TRBV30
cdr3_aa: ASSFSVNTEAF; j_call: TRBJ1-1; v_call: TRBV5-1
cdr3_aa: ASSQDDGLAAYNEQF; j_call: TRBJ2-1; v_call: TRBV4-2
cdr3_aa: ASSLDRWATEAF; j_call: TRBJ1-1; v_call: TRBV7-2
cdr3_aa: ASSYTRLAGKMNTEAF; j_call: TRBJ1-1; v_call: TRBV6-2/TRBV6-3
cdr3_aa: AWRSDKLAVYYGYT; j_call: TRBJ1-2; v_call: TRBV30
cdr3_aa: ASSHGGQNEQF; j_call: TRBJ2-1; v_call: TRBV27
cdr3_aa: AWSRPGVPNQPQH; j_call: TRBJ1-5; v_call: TRBV30
cdr3_aa: ASSRTGYGNQPQH; j_call: TRBJ1-5; v_call: TRBV5-6
cdr3_aa: ASSYSHSYEQY; j_call: TRBJ2-7; v_call: TRBV6-5
cdr3_aa: ASSLGTDYGYT; j_call: TRBJ1-2; v_call: TRBV5-1
cdr3_aa: ASRGQGRNEQF; j_call: TRBJ2-1; v_call: TRBV5-5
cdr3_aa: ASSRQGQGSGELF; j_call: TRBJ2-2; v_call: TRBV27
cdr3_aa: ASSLLAQGTNTEAF; j_call: TRBJ1-1; v_call: TRBV5-1
cdr3_aa: ASSLPYIQRTIQETQY; j_call: TRBJ2-5; v_call: TRBV11-3
cdr3_aa: ATSREGFYEQY; j_call: TRBJ2-7; v_call: TRBV15
cdr3_aa: ASSLAGQPLLT; j_call: TRBJ2-6; v_call: TRBV7-2
cdr3_aa: ASSFGQGVWETQY; j_call: TRBJ2-5; v_call: TRBV7-2
cdr3_aa: ATSRDLGRVYEQY; j_call: TRBJ2-7; v_call: TRBV15
cdr3_aa: ASRGNSPLH; j_call: TRBJ1-6; v_call: TRBV19
cdr3_aa: ASSGTGRDEQF; j_call: TRBJ2-1; v_call: TRBV5-4
cdr3_aa: ASSSRSSYNEQF; j_call: TRBJ2-1; v_call: TRBV27
cdr3_aa: ASDRGRITGELF; j_call: TRBJ2-2; v_call: TRBV30
cdr3_aa: ASSPGQGAGGYT; j_call: TRBJ1-2; v_call: TRBV4-2
cdr3_aa: ASAGDSLNSPLH; j_call: TRBJ1-6; v_call: TRBV12-5
cdr3_aa: SVVRREGYREQF; j_call: TRBJ2-1; v_call: TRBV29-1
cdr3_aa: ASMRTGTSGSPLH; j_call: TRBJ1-6; v_call: TRBV6-5
cdr3_aa: ASSEFGEQY; j_call: TRBJ2-7; v_call: TRBV6-1
cdr3_aa: ASSVGNRNYEQY; j_call: TRBJ2-7; v_call: TRBV9
cdr3_aa: AWSDLRTSGRPDTQY; j_call: TRBJ2-3; v_call: TRBV30
cdr3_aa: ATSRARDEQY; j_call: TRBJ2-7; v_call: TRBV15
cdr3_aa: ASSYVGSPEALH; j_call: TRBJ1-6; v_call: TRBV6-6